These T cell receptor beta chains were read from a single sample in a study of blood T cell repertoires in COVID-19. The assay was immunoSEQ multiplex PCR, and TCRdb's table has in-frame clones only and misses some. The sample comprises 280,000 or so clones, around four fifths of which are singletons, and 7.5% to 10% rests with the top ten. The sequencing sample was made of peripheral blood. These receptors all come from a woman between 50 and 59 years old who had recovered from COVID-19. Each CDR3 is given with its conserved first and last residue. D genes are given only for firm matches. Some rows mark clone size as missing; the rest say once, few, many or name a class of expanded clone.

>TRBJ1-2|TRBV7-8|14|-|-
TGTGCCAGCAGCTTAGCGATCGGGGGTTTGGGCTACACCTTC
CASSLAIGGLGYTF
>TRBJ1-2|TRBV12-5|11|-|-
TGTGCTAGTGGTTCCGGGATAAGCTACACCTTC
CASGSGISYTF
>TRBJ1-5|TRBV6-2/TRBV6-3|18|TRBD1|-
TGTGCCAGCAGTCAACCACGAATCTCGACAGGGGGGGTGCCCCCCCAGCATTTT
CASSQPRISTGGVPPQHF
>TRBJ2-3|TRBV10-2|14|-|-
TGCGCCAGCAGTGAAGTCACGGTCACAGATACGCAGTATTTT
CASSEVTVTDTQYF
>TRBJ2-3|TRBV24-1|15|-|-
TGTGCCACCAGTGTCGCCGGGAGCACCACAGATACGCAGTATTTT
CATSVAGSTTDTQYF
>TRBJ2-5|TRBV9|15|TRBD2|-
TGTGCCAGCAGCGCCCGTCAGGGACTACAAGAGACCCAGTACTTC
CASSARQGLQETQYF
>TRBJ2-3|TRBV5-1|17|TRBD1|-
TGCGCCAGCAGCTTGGCCGACAGGGGGCTTGGCACAGATACGCAGTATTTT
CASSLADRGLGTDTQYF
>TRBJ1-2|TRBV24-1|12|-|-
TGTGCCACCAGTGATTTATCGGATGGCTACACCTTC
CATSDLSDGYTF
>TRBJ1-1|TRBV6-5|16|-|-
TGTGCCAGCAGTTACCGTCAGAATGACTTGAACACTGAAGCTTTCTTT
CASSYRQNDLNTEAFF
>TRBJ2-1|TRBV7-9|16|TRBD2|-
TGTGCCAGCAGCCTAGCGGGGCCGGGCGGTGGCAATGAGCAGTTCTTC
CASSLAGPGGGNEQFF
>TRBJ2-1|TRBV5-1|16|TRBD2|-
TGCGCCAGCAGCTTCGCTAGCGGGGGCTCCTACAATGAGCAGTTCTTC
CASSFASGGSYNEQFF
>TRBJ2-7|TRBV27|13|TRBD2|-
TGTGCCAGCAGTTTTAGCGGGAGCTACGAGCAGTACTTC
CASSFSGSYEQYF
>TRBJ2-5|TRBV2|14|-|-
TGTGCCAGCAGGGGGGGGGCGAGCCAAGAGACCCAGTACTTC
CASRGGASQETQYF
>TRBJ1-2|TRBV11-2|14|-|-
TGTGCCATAGCCCCCAGGGCCCACCAGGGTGGCTACACCTTC
CAIAPRAHQGGYTF
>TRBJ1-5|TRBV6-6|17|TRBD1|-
TGTGCCAGCAGTCCACGGACAGGGACATATAGCAATCAGCCCCAGCATTTT
CASSPRTGTYSNQPQHF
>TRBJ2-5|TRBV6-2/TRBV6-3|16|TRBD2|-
TGTGCCAGCAGTTATGGACTAGCGGGGGGCCAAGAGACCCAGTACTTC
CASSYGLAGGQETQYF
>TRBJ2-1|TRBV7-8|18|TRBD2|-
TGTGCCAGCACCGCTAGCGGGAGGGCCGTGTCTTCATACAATGAGCAGTTCTTC
CASTASGRAVSSYNEQFF
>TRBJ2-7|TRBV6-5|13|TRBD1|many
TGTGCCAGCAGGGACGGACAGGGCTACGAGCAGTACTTC
CASRDGQGYEQYF
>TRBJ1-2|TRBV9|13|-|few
TGTGCCAGCAGCTCGGGGGATCACTATGGCTACACCTTC
CASSSGDHYGYTF
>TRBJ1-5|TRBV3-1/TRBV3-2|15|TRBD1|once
TGTGCCAGCAGCCAAGGCAGGGGGGGCAATCAGCCCCAGCATTTT
CASSQGRGGNQPQHF
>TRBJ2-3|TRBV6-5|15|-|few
TGTGCCAGCAGTTACGGTTCCTCACAGACCGATACGCAGTATTTT
CASSYGSSQTDTQYF
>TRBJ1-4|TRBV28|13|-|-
TGTGCCAGCAGTTTATGGGGGGGTGAAAAACTGTTTTTT
CASSLWGGEKLFF
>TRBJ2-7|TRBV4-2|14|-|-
TGTGCCAGCAGCCCCGAGAGGGGCGCGGGGGAGCAGTACTTC
CASSPERGAGEQYF
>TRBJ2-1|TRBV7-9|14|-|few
TGTGCCAGCAGCCCCCGGACAAACAGCAATGAGCAGTTCTTC
CASSPRTNSNEQFF
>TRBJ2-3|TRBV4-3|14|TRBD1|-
TGCGCCAGCAGCCAAGGGACAGGGACAGATACGCAGTATTTT
CASSQGTGTDTQYF
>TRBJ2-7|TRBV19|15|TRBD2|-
TGTGCCAGTAGTATAGTTAGCGGGAGCTCCTACGAGCAGTACTTC
CASSIVSGSSYEQYF
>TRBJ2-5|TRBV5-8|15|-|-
TGTGCCAGCAGCTTGGCCTCGCGGGACCGAGAGACCCAGTACTTC
CASSLASRDRETQYF